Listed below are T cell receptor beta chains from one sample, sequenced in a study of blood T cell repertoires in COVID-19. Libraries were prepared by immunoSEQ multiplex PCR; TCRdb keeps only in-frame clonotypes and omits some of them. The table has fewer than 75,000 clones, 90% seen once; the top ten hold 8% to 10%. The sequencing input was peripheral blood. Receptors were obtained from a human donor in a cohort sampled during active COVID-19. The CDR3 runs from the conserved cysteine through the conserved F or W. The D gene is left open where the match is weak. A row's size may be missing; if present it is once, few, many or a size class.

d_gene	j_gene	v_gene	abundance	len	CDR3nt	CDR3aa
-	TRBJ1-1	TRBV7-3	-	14	TGTGCCAGCAGCTTAAGTCGGGGGAACACTGAAGCTTTCTTT	CASSLSRGNTEAFF
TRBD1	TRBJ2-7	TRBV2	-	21	TGTGCCAGCAGTGACTACCTGGGCGGACAGGCTCCTTTTTCCGGGACCTACGAGCAGTACTTC	CASSDYLGGQAPFSGTYEQYF
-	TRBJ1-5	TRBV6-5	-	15	TGTGCCAGCACCCGGGTCCGACGGGGCAATCAGCCCCAGCATTTT	CASTRVRRGNQPQHF
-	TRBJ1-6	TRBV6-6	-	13	TGTGCCAGCAGTAAGGGGGTTGGGTCACCCCTCCACTTT	CASSKGVGSPLHF
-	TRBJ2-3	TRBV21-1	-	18	TGTGCCAGCAGCAAAACCCCCTCAACGACAGTTAGCACAGATACGCAGTATTTT	CASSKTPSTTVSTDTQYF
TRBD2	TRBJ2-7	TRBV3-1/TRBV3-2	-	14	TGTGCCAGCAGCCGACCGGGACTAGCGTGGGAGCAGTACTTC	CASSRPGLAWEQYF
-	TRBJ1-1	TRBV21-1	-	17	TGTGCCAGCCTACTTATTATTACGCGGGTGGGGTACACTGAAGCTTTCTTT	CASLLIITRVGYTEAFF
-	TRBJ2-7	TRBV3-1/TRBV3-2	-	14	TGTGCCAGCAGCCAAGGTCAGGGTGGAGACGAGCAGTACTTC	CASSQGQGGDEQYF
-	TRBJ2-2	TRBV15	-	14	TGTGCCACCCGACAAGGGACTAACACCGGGGAGCTGTTTTTT	CATRQGTNTGELFF
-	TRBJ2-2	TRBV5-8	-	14	TGTGCCAGCAGCTCAACAGGGCACACCGGGGAGCTGTTTTTT	CASSSTGHTGELFF
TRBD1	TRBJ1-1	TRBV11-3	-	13	TGTGCCAGCAGCCAGACAGGGCGTACTGAAGCTTTCTTT	CASSQTGRTEAFF
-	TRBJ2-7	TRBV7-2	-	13	TGTGCCAGCAGCTTAGCCAGGGACTACGAGCAGTACTTC	CASSLARDYEQYF
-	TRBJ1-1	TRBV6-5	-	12	TGTGCCAGCAAGAGTCTGAACACTGAAGCTTTCTTT	CASKSLNTEAFF
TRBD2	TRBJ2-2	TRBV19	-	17	TGTGCCAGTAGGCTCCTAGCGGGAGGGCCGAGCACCGGGGAGCTGTTTTTT	CASRLLAGGPSTGELFF
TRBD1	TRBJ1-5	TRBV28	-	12	TGTGCCAGCAGAACAGGGGGGCAGCCCCAGCATTTT	CASRTGGQPQHF
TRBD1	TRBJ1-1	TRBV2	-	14	TGTGCCAGCAGGGGACAGGGGGCCGGCACTGAAGCTTTCTTT	CASRGQGAGTEAFF
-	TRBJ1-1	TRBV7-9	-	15	TGTGCCAGCAGCTTAGAAGGGGTTAGGGGGTCTGAAGCTTTCTTT	CASSLEGVRGSEAFF
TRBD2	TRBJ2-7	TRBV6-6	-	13	TGTGCCGCCTCTCCCGGGGGGTCCTACGAGCAGTACTTC	CAASPGGSYEQYF
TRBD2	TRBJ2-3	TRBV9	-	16	TGTGCCAGCAGCGTTGGTAGCGGGATGGGTACAGATACGCAGTATTTT	CASSVGSGMGTDTQYF
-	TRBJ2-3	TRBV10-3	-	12	TGTGCCACCCAGGGCGGGGAAGATACGCAGTATTTT	CATQGGEDTQYF
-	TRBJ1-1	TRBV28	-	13	TGTGCCAGCAGTTTAGGGGCCCCAACTGAAGCTTTCTTT	CASSLGAPTEAFF
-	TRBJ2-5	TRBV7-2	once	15	TGTGCCAGCAGCTTAGGGGGCGGCTTCGGAGAGACCCAGTACTTC	CASSLGGGFGETQYF
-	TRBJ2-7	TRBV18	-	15	TGTGCCAGCTCACCAGATGGTATAACATCCTACGAGCAGTACTTC	CASSPDGITSYEQYF
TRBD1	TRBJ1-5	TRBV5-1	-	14	TGCGCCAGCAGCCCAGGGACAGGGGCTCAGCCCCAGCATTTT	CASSPGTGAQPQHF
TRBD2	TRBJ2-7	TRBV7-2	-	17	TGTGCCAGCAGCTTAGGCTATAGCGGGGGCCCGGCCTACGAGCAGTACTTC	CASSLGYSGGPAYEQYF
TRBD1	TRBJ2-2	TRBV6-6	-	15	TGTGCCAGCAGTGACCCCGGGACAGACACCGGGGAGCTGTTTTTT	CASSDPGTDTGELFF
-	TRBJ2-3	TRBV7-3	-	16	TGTGCCAGCAGCTTCTCCCTGGCGGGCCCCGGAGATACGCAGTATTTT	CASSFSLAGPGDTQYF
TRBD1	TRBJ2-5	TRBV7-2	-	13	TGTGCCAGCAGTACTAGGGGGCAGCAGACCCAGTACTTC	CASSTRGQQTQYF
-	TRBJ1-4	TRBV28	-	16	TGTGCCAGCAGTTCTGGAGGTTTCCCAACTAATGAAAAACTGTTTTTT	CASSSGGFPTNEKLFF
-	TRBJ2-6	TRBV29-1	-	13	TGCAGCGTTCGGAGGGCTGGGGCCAACGTCCTGACTTTC	CSVRRAGANVLTF
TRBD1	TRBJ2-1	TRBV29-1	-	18	TGCAGCGTTCCCGACGCTTGGGATCGACAGGGGTCGGCGGATGAGCAGTTCTTC	CSVPDAWDRQGSADEQFF